The entry that follows covers one T cell receptor (beta chain) sequence. In the original processing: Nucleated cell counts were estimated from reference gene primer amplification. TCRdb keeps only in-frame clones here, not all; method: immunoSEQ multiplex PCR. The V and J calls and clone size are taken from that table; D and trimming were inferred from the DNA. The data show 310,000 or so clones, around 88% seen once. The CDR3 extends over 16 amino acids. The V end lost 1 base, the J end lost 1 base, and 13 bases lay between the germline ends. The germline V gene has CDR1 SGHAT and CDR2 FQNNGV. The data originate from a study of blood T cell repertoires in COVID-19. The wider study: The United States, Italy and Spain were the sources of the acute and convalescent COVID-19 samples. Sample material is recorded as cDNA or gDNA derived from T cells, B-cell-depleted T cells, or PBMCs.

The chain combines TRBV11-2 with TRBJ2-5, with a possible D match to TRBD2 (6 bases). This TCR derives from a woman in her thirties who had recovered from COVID-19. Sequencing used peripheral blood. The DNA of the CDR3 is TGTGCCAGCAGCTTAGGTATCGGGGGTGGCCAAGAGACCCAGTACTTC. Translation: CASSLGIGGGQETQYF.